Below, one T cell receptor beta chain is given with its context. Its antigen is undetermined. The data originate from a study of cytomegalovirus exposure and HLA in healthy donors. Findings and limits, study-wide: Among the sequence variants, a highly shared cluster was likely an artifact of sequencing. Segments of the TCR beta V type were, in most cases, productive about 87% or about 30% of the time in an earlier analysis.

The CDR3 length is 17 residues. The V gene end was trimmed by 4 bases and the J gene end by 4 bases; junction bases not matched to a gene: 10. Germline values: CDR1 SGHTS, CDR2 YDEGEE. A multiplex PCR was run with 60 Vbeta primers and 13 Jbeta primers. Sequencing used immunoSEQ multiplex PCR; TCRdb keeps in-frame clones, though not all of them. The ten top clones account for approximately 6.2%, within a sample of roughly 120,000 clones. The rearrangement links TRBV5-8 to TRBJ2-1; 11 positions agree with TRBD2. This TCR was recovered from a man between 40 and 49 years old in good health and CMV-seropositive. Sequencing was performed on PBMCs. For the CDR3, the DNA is TGTGCCAGCAGCCACCGACTAGCGGGGCTCCTGTACAATGAGCAGTTCTTC. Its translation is CASSHRLAGLLYNEQFF.